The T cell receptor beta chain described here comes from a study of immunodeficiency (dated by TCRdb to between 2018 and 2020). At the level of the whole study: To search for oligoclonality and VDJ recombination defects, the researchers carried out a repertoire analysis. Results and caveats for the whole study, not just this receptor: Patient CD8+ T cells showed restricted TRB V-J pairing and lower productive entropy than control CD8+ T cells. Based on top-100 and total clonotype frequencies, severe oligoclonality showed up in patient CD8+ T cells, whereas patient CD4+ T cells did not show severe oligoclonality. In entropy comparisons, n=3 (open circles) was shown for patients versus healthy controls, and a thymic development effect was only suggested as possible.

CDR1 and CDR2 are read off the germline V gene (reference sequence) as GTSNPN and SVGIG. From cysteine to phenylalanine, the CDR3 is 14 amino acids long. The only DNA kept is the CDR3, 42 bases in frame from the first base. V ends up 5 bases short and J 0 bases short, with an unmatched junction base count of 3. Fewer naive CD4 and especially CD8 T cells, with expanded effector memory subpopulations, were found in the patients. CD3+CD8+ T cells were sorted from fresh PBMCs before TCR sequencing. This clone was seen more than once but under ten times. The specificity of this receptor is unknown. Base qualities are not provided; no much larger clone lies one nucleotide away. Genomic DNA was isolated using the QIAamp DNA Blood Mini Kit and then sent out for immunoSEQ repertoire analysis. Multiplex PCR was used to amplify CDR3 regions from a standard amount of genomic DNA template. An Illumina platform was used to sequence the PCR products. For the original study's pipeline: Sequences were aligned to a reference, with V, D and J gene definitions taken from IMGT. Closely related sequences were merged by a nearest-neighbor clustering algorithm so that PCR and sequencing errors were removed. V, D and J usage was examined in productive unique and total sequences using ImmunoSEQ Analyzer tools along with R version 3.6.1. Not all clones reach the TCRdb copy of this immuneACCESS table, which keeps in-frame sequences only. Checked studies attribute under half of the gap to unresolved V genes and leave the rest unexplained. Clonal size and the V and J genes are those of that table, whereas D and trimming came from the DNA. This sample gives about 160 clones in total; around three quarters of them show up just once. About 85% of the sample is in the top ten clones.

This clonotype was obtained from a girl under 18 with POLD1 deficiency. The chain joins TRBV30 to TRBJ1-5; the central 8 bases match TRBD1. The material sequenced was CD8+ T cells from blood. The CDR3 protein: CAWGQGYSNQPQHF. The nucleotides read TGTGCCTGGGGACAGGGCTATAGCAATCAGCCCCAGCATTTT.